A selection of T cell receptor beta chains follows, all from one sample in a study. Each CDR3 protein gets one entry after TCRdb re-called the RT-PCR reads with MiXCR. The table lists about 700,000 distinct CDR3 sequences, 13% to 15% of them singletons. The sample comprised memory CD4+ T cells from blood. These receptors were taken from a female donor in good health, serving as a healthy control. CDR3s include the opening cysteine and the closing phenylalanine or tryptophan. The D gene is left open where the match is weak. The size field is filled for only some rows; it gives once, few, many or a size class.

J gene	D gene	clone size	V gene	CDR3 DNA	CDR3 protein
TRBJ1-2	NA	many	TRBV7-9	TGTGCCAGCAGCTCGTTAACAGAAAACTATGGCTACACCTTC	CASSSLTENYGYTF
TRBJ2-1	NA	many	TRBV24-1	TGTGCCACCAGTACCCAGGGGTTCGGCAATGAGCAGTTCTTC	CATSTQGFGNEQFF
TRBJ1-2	NA	many	TRBV10-3	TGTGCCATCACCACTAAGACATCGGGAACAGGGTATAATGGCTACACCTTC	CAITTKTSGTGYNGYTF
TRBJ2-2	TRBD2	few	TRBV4-3	TGCGCCAGCAGCCAAGGACCCGGTAGCGGGGGGGGCGGGGAGCTGTTTTTT	CASSQGPGSGGGGELFF
TRBJ2-7	NA	NA	TRBV6-2/TRBV6-3	TGTGCCAGCAGTTACATGAGAGCAGGGGACGAGCAGTACTTC	CASSYMRAGDEQYF
TRBJ1-1	NA	few	TRBV27	TGTGCCAGCAGGATCCCCGGGACGGCATTGGAAGCTTTCTTT	CASRIPGTALEAFF
TRBJ2-3	NA	NA	TRBV7-3	TGTGCCAGCAGCGCGTATGTTTCAGCTAGCACAGATACGCAGTATTTT	CASSAYVSASTDTQYF
TRBJ2-1	NA	few	TRBV28	TGTGCCAGCATTCGGGCCGGGGGCTACAATGAGCAGTTCTTC	CASIRAGGYNEQFF
TRBJ1-1	TRBD1	few	TRBV5-1	TGCGCCAGCAGCACAGACGGGACAGGGAACACTGAAGCTTTCTTT	CASSTDGTGNTEAFF
TRBJ2-7	NA	many	TRBV4-3	TGCGCCAGCAGCCTACGTGTGACAGGAGCATACGAGCAGTACTTC	CASSLRVTGAYEQYF
TRBJ1-1	NA	few	TRBV7-9	TGTGCCAGCAGCTCCTCTCGAGGACATAACCTCATCGGGCGTGAATCCACTGAAGCTTTCTTT	CASSSSRGHNLIGRESTEAFF
TRBJ1-6	TRBD1	few	TRBV20-1	TGCAGTGCTAGAGAAGGCGGGACAGGGTATAATTCACCCCTCCACTTT	CSAREGGTGYNSPLHF
TRBJ2-1	TRBD1	few	TRBV20-1	TGCAGTGCTAGATCGGGACAGGGGGATTCCTACAATGAGCAGTTCTTC	CSARSGQGDSYNEQFF
TRBJ2-6	NA	NA	TRBV28	TGTGCCAGCAGTTTAACCTTCTCTGGGGCCAACGTCCTGACTTTC	CASSLTFSGANVLTF
TRBJ2-7	NA	NA	TRBV4-3	TGCGCCAGCAGCCAAGATGTCTGGACACTCACCTACGAGCAGTACTTC	CASSQDVWTLTYEQYF
TRBJ1-2	NA	NA	TRBV20-1	TGCAGTGCTACTCACAATCAGGGTCCTAACTATGGCTACACCTTC	CSATHNQGPNYGYTF
TRBJ1-2	NA	NA	TRBV3-1	TGTGCCAGCAGCCAAGACCATGGGGCGGCGTGGACCTATGGCTACACCTTC	CASSQDHGAAWTYGYTF
TRBJ2-7	NA	many	TRBV12-3/TRBV12-4	TGTGCCAGCAGTTTTGAGGGGGTCACCTACGAGCAGTACTTC	CASSFEGVTYEQYF
TRBJ2-7	NA	many	TRBV7-2	TGTGCCAGCAGCTTAGTACAGGGTCGCTCCTACGAGCAGTACTTC	CASSLVQGRSYEQYF
TRBJ2-1	TRBD2	few	TRBV20-1	TGCAGTGCTAGCCTTCCACTAGCGATGTCTGAGCAGTTCTTC	CSASLPLAMSEQFF
TRBJ2-5	TRBD1	few	TRBV7-2	TGTGCCAGCAGCTACGGACAGGGGACACAAGAGACCCAGTACTTC	CASSYGQGTQETQYF
TRBJ1-5	TRBD1	many	TRBV4-1	TGCGCCAGCAGCCAAGATCCTGGACAGGTTAGCAATCAGCCCCAGCATTTT	CASSQDPGQVSNQPQHF
TRBJ2-5	TRBD2	NA	TRBV14	TGTGCCAGCAGCATTATAGCGGGATATCAAGAGACCCAGTACTTC	CASSIIAGYQETQYF
TRBJ1-2	NA	few	TRBV5-6	TGTGCCAGCAGCGAGGACAGTGTGGACTATGGCTACACCTTC	CASSEDSVDYGYTF
TRBJ2-1	NA	many	TRBV9	TGTGCCAGCACCGTTGGGCAGGGCAACGGAAATGAGCAGTTCTTC	CASTVGQGNGNEQFF
TRBJ2-1	TRBD1	many	TRBV29-1	TGCAGCGTTGAAACAGGGGAATCCCACTCCTACAATGAGCAGTTCTTC	CSVETGESHSYNEQFF
TRBJ2-7	NA	many	TRBV7-6	TGTGCCAGCAGCCCAGGTCTAAACTCCTACGAGCAGTACTTC	CASSPGLNSYEQYF
TRBJ1-5	NA	few	TRBV3-1	TGTGCCAGCAGCCTCCTAATAGATCAGCCCCAGCATTTT	CASSLLIDQPQHF
TRBJ1-5	TRBD1	few	TRBV4-1	TGCGCCAGCAGCCAAGAGGGGACAGGGCTTCAGCCCCAGCATTTT	CASSQEGTGLQPQHF
TRBJ2-7	NA	few	TRBV29-1	TGCAGCGTTTCACGCTCTACATCGACCGAGCAGTACTTC	CSVSRSTSTEQYF
TRBJ1-2	NA	NA	TRBV12-3/TRBV12-4	TGTGCCAGCAGTTACCTGGACATCTGGGGCTACACCTTC	CASSYLDIWGYTF
TRBJ1-2	NA	few	TRBV10-3	TGTGCCATCAGTGAGTCGTGGGGGCGCGATGGCTACACCTTC	CAISESWGRDGYTF
TRBJ2-3	TRBD2	many	TRBV4-1	TGCGCCAGCAGCCAATCTGCGGGAGGGTCGGGATTCACAGATACGCAGTATTTT	CASSQSAGGSGFTDTQYF
TRBJ2-3	TRBD2	NA	TRBV4-1	TGCGCCAGCAGCCAGCAGACTAGCGGGAGTCTCCCGAAGGGTGAAATGAGAGATACGCAGTATTTT	CASSQQTSGSLPKGEMRDTQYF
TRBJ1-1	NA	few	TRBV12-3/TRBV12-4	TGTGCCAGCAGTTCTTACTCTGAAGCTTTCTTT	CASSSYSEAFF
TRBJ2-7	NA	many	TRBV10-3	TGTGCCATCAGTGAGTCGTCAACAGCATACGAGCAGTACTTC	CAISESSTAYEQYF
TRBJ2-3	NA	many	TRBV4-2	TGTGCCAGCAGCCAAGTGGGAGCGGAGGGTACAGATACGCAGTATTTT	CASSQVGAEGTDTQYF
TRBJ2-1	TRBD2	many	TRBV10-2	TGCGCCAGGGCTAGCGGGAGGACCTACAATGAGCAGTTCTTC	CARASGRTYNEQFF
TRBJ1-1	NA	few	TRBV12-3/TRBV12-4	TGTGCCAGCGGCCTGGGGAGGGCTGAAGCTTTCTTT	CASGLGRAEAFF
TRBJ2-7	TRBD2	NA	TRBV6-1	TGTGCCAGCAGGACTTATCGGACTAGCGGGAACGAGCAGTACTTC	CASRTYRTSGNEQYF
TRBJ1-4	NA	NA	TRBV5-1	TGCGCCAGCAGCCCGAACCCAGACGAAAAACTGTTTTTT	CASSPNPDEKLFF
TRBJ1-1	NA	NA	TRBV5-1	TGCGCCAGCAGCTCGGGGGACTCGGGTGAAGGGACTGAAGCTTTCTTT	CASSSGDSGEGTEAFF
TRBJ2-1	TRBD2	NA	TRBV6-5	TGTGCCAGCAGGCCCACTAGCGGGAGGCATGAGCAGTTCTTC	CASRPTSGRHEQFF
TRBJ2-7	NA	many	TRBV5-1	TGCGCCAGCAGCTTTGCGGAGAACTACGAGCAGTACTTC	CASSFAENYEQYF
TRBJ2-5	NA	NA	TRBV29-1	TGCAGCGTTGTACGGGGTTTTTCGGAGACCCAGTACTTC	CSVVRGFSETQYF
TRBJ2-4	NA	many	TRBV13	TGTGCCAGCAGCTTAGCAGGGTCCGCCAAAAACATTCAGTACTTC	CASSLAGSAKNIQYF
TRBJ2-1	TRBD2	many	TRBV5-5	TGTGCCAGCAGCTTGGATGTAGCGGGAGCTCACAATGAGCAGTTCTTC	CASSLDVAGAHNEQFF
TRBJ2-7	TRBD2	few	TRBV20-1	TGCAGTGCTAGAGATACTAGCGGGATCCCCATCTCCTACGAGCAGTACTTC	CSARDTSGIPISYEQYF
TRBJ2-1	NA	NA	TRBV18	TGTGCCAGCTCACCACAAAGGGGCTCCTACAATGAGCAGTTCTTC	CASSPQRGSYNEQFF